Listed here are 22 T cell receptor beta chains from one sample, sequenced in a study of T cells in Graves' hyperthyroidism and ophthalmopathy. There were TCR beta CDR3 regions amplified from RNA transcripts. The HTBI primer set drove a first-round RT-PCR of the TCR CDR3. A single record per CDR3 protein comes from TCRdb applying MiXCR to the multiplex PCR reads. The profile shows about 200,000 distinct CDR3 sequences, roughly a sixth of them singletons. What was sequenced was blood. The receptors here all came from a woman aged 45 to 65 with Graves' hyperthyroidism.

In this sample, this clonotype turned up a few times. The chain carries TRBV4-1 and TRBJ1-1, with 8 bases lining up with TRBD1. Germline V CDR1 and CDR2: MGHRA, YSYEKL. The CDR3 is 18 amino acids. With 3 bases clipped from V and 4 bases from J, the junction kept 16 bases outside the gene matches. CDR3 in amino acids: CASSHRSTGETGATEAFF. The CDR3 DNA is TGCGCCAGCAGCCACCGTAGCACCGGGGAGACAGGGGCCACTGAAGCTTTCTTT.

This clonotype was seen a handful of times. This sequence joins TRBV30 and TRBJ2-2; no definite D call. The germline V gene encodes CDR1 GTSNPN and CDR2 SVGIG (reference sequence). The CDR3 runs 13 residues. Trimming removed 1 base from V and 4 bases from J, with 7 bases in between. Here the CDR3 reads CAWSGLGTGELFF. The CDR3 bases are TGTGCCTGGAGTGGACTGGGCACCGGGGAGCTGTTTTTT.

This chain links TRBV2 with TRBJ2-1, with unresolved D. Trimming pared 6 bases from V and 2 bases from J, leaving 8 bases between. The CDR3 runs 13 residues. Germline loops: CDR1 SNHLY, CDR2 FYNNEI. The CDR3 nucleotides read TGTGCCAGCAGGAGGAGTCCCTACAATGAGCAGTTCTTC. Amino acids: CASRRSPYNEQFF.

Points on this clonotype: An end of the junction does not agree with germline; a read error may underlie this. J is TRBJ2-3 and V is TRBV6-5; the D is unclear. The germline V gene encodes CDR1 MNHEY and CDR2 SVGAGI. This CDR3 region has 11 residues. In DNA, the CDR3 is TGTGCCAGCAGTTACAGAGATACGCAGTGTTTT. This codes for CASSYRDTQCF.

There are many counts of this clonotype. The chain links TRBV28 to TRBJ2-5; the D gene is possibly TRBD1 (6 bases). The CDR3 covers 14 residues. The germline V and J ends were trimmed by 5 bases and 1 base, with 11 bases remaining between them. Germline values: CDR1 MDHEN, CDR2 SYDVKM. This CDR3 reads CASSTGTTQETQYF. The CDR3 DNA reads TGTGCCAGCAGTACCGGGACAACCCAAGAGACCCAGTACTTC.

This clonotype was seen repeatedly, ten times or more. The gene calls are TRBV15 and TRBJ2-3, with TRBD2 identical over 10 bases. V was pared by 2 bases and J by 2 bases, with 4 bases of the junction left unmatched. Looked up from germline, CDR1 is LNHNV and CDR2 is YYDKDF (reference sequence). CDR3 length: 16 residues. CDR3 region: CATSRKLAGLTDTQYF. CDR3 DNA sequence: TGTGCCACCAGCAGAAAACTAGCGGGGCTCACAGATACGCAGTATTTT.

This clonotype was detected ten times or more. The rearrangement links TRBV5-1 to TRBJ2-7; 8 positions match TRBD1. There are 16 residues in the CDR3. The ends lost 0 bases at V and 4 bases at J; junction bases unmatched: 9. Looked up from germline, CDR1 is SGHRS and CDR2 is YFSETQ. CDR3 bases: TGCGCCAGCAGCTTGGTGGGACAGGACACCCTTTACGAGCAGTACTTC. It encodes CASSLVGQDTLYEQYF.

The CDR3 spells CASSYRQGDLTDTQYF. CDR3 nucleotides: TGTGCCAGCAGTTATAGGCAGGGGGACTTGACAGATACGCAGTATTTT. The gene calls are TRBV6-5 and TRBJ2-3; maybe TRBD1 (7 bases). The CDR3 is 16 residues long. Deletions cut 3 bases from V and 3 bases from J, with 16 bases between. The germline CDR1 and CDR2 sequences are MNHEY and SVGAGI.

This clonotype appeared many times. The chain recombines TRBV28 with TRBJ2-7, with a possible D match to TRBD1 (5 bases). The CDR3 runs to 15 residues. Germline loops: CDR1 MDHEN, CDR2 SYDVKM. Trimming removed 10 bases from V and 4 bases from J, with 23 bases in between. The CDR3 DNA reads TGTGCCATCCCCCCCGGAACGGGCAAGGGGTACGAGCAGTACTTC. It translates to CAIPPGTGKGYEQYF.

In its sample, this clonotype was seen many times. The gene calls are TRBV6-1 and TRBJ1-2, with TRBD1 matching over 9 bases. Germline assignment: CDR1 MNHNS and CDR2 SASEGT. Unmatched junction bases numbered 3, after V lost 2 bases and J lost 2 bases. The CDR3 is 15 residues long. The CDR3 region is CASSEIGTGNYGYTF. CDR3 nucleotide sequence: TGTGCCAGCAGTGAAATTGGGACAGGGAACTATGGCTACACCTTC.

This clonotype was observed at least ten times. The rearrangement joins TRBV12-3 or TRBV12-4 to TRBJ2-1; TRBD1 aligns across 7 bases. Germline trimming cut 6 bases from V and 7 bases from J; bases unmatched to any gene: 6. The CDR3 runs 13 residues. The chain's CDR3 is CASRPTGNNEQFF. CDR3 nucleotides: TGTGCCAGCAGACCGACAGGGAATAATGAGCAGTTCTTC.

This clonotype was recorded at least ten times. The rearrangement joins TRBV4-1 to TRBJ2-5; D gene ambiguous. The CDR3 runs to 15 residues. The V gene lost 0 bases and the J gene lost 3 bases, with 11 bases spanning the gap. Germline assignment: CDR1 MGHRA and CDR2 YSYEKL. The CDR3 nucleotides read TGCGCCAGCAGCCAAGATGTTGTCAGGAAAGAGACCCAGTACTTC. This encodes CASSQDVVRKETQYF.

This clonotype was seen at least ten times. The CDR3, as DNA: TGTGCCAGTAGGACAGGAAGCTCCTACGAGCAGTACTTC. Encoded protein: CASRTGSSYEQYF. The gene calls are TRBV19 and TRBJ2-7, with D perhaps matching TRBD1 (6 bases). From germline, CDR1 is LNHDA and CDR2 SQIVND (reference sequence). V gave up 6 bases and J gave up 0 bases, with 9 bases separating them. There are 13 residues in the CDR3.

In its sample, this clonotype was seen many times. The chain joins TRBV28 to TRBJ1-4, with D perhaps matching TRBD1 (5 bases). The CDR3 runs to 15 residues. Germline-derived CDR1 and CDR2 are MDHEN and SYDVKM. The V end lost 2 bases, the J end lost 2 bases, and 9 bases lay between the germline ends. This chain's CDR3 is CASSLMAGTNEKLFF. The CDR3, as DNA: TGTGCCAGCAGTTTAATGGCAGGGACTAATGAAAAACTGTTTTTT.

The rearrangement uses TRBV10-3 and TRBJ2-4; D call uncertain. Trimming left V 0 bases short and J 0 bases short, with 6 bases between. The CDR3 is 15 residues long. CDR1 is ENHRY and CDR2 is SYGVKD in the germline V gene. CDR3 protein: CAISESNTAKNIQYF. The CDR3 DNA reads TGTGCCATCAGTGAGTCGAATACAGCCAAAAACATTCAGTACTTC.

This clonotype was found many times. The rearrangement links TRBV5-1 to TRBJ1-1, with D tentatively TRBD1 (5 bases). This CDR3 is built from 14 residues. V was shortened by 5 bases and J by 4 bases, with 15 bases between the two germline ends. CDR1 is SGHRS, CDR2 YFSETQ, per germline. The CDR3 DNA follows: TGCGCCAGCAGTTACGGGACTTCCGGCACTGAAGCTTTCTTT. Its protein is CASSYGTSGTEAFF.

A remark on this clonotype: At one end the junction does not follow the germline gene, possibly because of a read error. The chain employs TRBV15 and TRBJ2-1; D remains ambiguous. The germline V gene has CDR1 LNHNV and CDR2 YYDKDF (reference sequence). The CDR3 has 13 amino acids. CDR3 nucleotides: TGTCCCACCAGCAGAAAGAGCTACAATGAGCAGTTCTTC. Amino acid sequence: CPTSRKSYNEQFF.

This clonotype was counted at least ten times. V usage is TRBV20-1 and J usage is TRBJ2-7; TRBD2 matches at 14 bases. The CDR3 is 17 residues long. With V trimmed by 1 base and J by 7 bases, 12 bases remained unmatched. Germline CDR1 and CDR2: DFQATT and SNEGSKA (reference sequence). The CDR3 loop is CSARGRTSGRFSEEQYF. The CDR3 coding sequence is TGCAGTGCTAGAGGCCGGACTAGCGGGAGGTTTTCGGAAGAGCAGTACTTC.

This clonotype was picked up many times. This chain uses TRBV7-9 with TRBJ2-3; TRBD1 is a possible D gene (5 bases). The V end was cut by 4 bases, the J end by 2 bases, with 10 bases between. The germline gives CDR1 SEHNR, CDR2 FQNEAQ (reference sequence). The CDR3 spans 14 residues. The CDR3 sequence: CASSSDRDTDTQYF. The CDR3 bases are TGTGCCAGCAGCTCCGACAGAGACACAGATACGCAGTATTTT.

This clonotype came up many times. This rearrangement joins TRBV20-1 to TRBJ1-5; unclear D gene. Germline assignment: CDR1 DFQATT and CDR2 SNEGSKA (reference sequence). The V end was cut by 1 base, the J end by 6 bases, with 7 bases between. This CDR3 has 12 residues. Here the CDR3 DNA reads TGCAGTGCTAGAGGGGATCCTCAGCCCCAGCATTTT. Translated: CSARGDPQPQHF.

The sample holds a few counts of this clonotype. V gene TRBV30 combines with J gene TRBJ2-2; 8 bases are shared with TRBD1. V lost 5 bases, J lost 3 bases, and 5 bases stayed unmatched. The length of the CDR3 is 14 residues. CDR1 is GTSNPN and CDR2 is SVGIG in the germline V gene (reference sequence). In DNA form, the CDR3 reads TGTGCCTGGGGCCGACAGGGGTACACCGGGGAGCTGTTTTTT. This gives the protein CAWGRQGYTGELFF.

This clonotype was recorded many times. The gene calls are TRBV10-3 and TRBJ2-2; possibly TRBD1 or TRBD2 for D (5 bases each). The CDR3 is made up of 16 amino acids. The germline V gene has CDR1 ENHRY and CDR2 SYGVKD. Trimming cost V 5 bases and J 6 bases, with 19 bases left between them. CDR3 nucleotide sequence: TGTGCCATCAGTAACCGGGACGACGAACTCTCCGGGGAGCTGTTTTTT. It is translated as CAISNRDDELSGELFF.